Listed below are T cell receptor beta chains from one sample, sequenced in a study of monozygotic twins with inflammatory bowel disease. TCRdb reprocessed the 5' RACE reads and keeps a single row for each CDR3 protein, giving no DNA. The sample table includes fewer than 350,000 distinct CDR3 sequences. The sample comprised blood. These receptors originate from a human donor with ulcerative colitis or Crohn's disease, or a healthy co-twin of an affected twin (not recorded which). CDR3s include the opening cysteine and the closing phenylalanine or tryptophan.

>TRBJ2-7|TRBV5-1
CASSSGTGREQYF
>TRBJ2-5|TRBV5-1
CASSQQNRAGETQYF
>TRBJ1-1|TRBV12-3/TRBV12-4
CASSRGAGGVGEAFF
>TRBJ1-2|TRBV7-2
CASSLYNGYTF
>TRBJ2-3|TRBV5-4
CASRYRGGTDTQYF
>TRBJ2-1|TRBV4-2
CASSQDRGSNEQFF
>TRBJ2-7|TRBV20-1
CSARDLSGTYEQYF
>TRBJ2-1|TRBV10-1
CASSVGQGLEQFF
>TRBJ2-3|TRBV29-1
CSVEGGGAITDTQYF
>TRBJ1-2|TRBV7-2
CASSLGGTSLPLYGYTF
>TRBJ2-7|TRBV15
CATSRGWTSGTTYEQYF
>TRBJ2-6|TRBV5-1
CASSLGLSGANVLTF
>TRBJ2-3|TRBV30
CAWSVSTDTQYF
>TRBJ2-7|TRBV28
CASSSGGLSYEQYF
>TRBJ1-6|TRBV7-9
CASSTSGNSPPLHF
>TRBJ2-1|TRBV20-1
CSARGAGDIPNEQFF